One sample yielded the 18 T cell receptor beta chains listed below, sequenced in a study of blood T cells in healthy people across ages. A J-beta primer mix and a sample-barcoded 5' primer were used in a second PCR of about 7 to 12 cycles. TCRdb re-analysed the 5' RACE reads in MiXCR, keeping a single row per CDR3 protein. The data hold approximately 1.5 million distinct CDR3 sequences, with roughly a third observed a single time. Sequenced: blood. All receptors come from a young woman in good health.

In its sample, this clonotype was seen a few times. The CDR3 is CASSPPSGGAPSTDTQYF. CDR3 nucleotides: TGTGCCAGCAGCCCCCCAAGCGGGGGGGCCCCTAGCACAGATACGCAGTATTTT. The V call is TRBV12-3 or TRBV12-4, the J call TRBJ2-3, with 10 bases that match TRBD2. J was trimmed by 0 bases and V by 6 bases; bases with no gene match: 12. This CDR3 region has 18 residues.

The chain recombines TRBV6-1 with TRBJ1-1, with D possibly matching TRBD1 (5 bases). The V gene lost 6 bases and the J gene lost 1 base, with 12 bases spanning the gap. CDR3 length: 14 amino acids. Germline assignment: CDR1 MNHNS and CDR2 SASEGT. The CDR3 sequence is CASRDKSGNTEAFF. CDR3 DNA sequence: TGTGCCAGCAGGGACAAGTCAGGGAACACTGAAGCTTTCTTT.

This chain uses TRBV27 with TRBJ1-2; TRBD1 agrees at 7 bases. There are 13 residues in the CDR3. With V trimmed by 6 bases and J by 6 bases, 7 bases remained unmatched. The V gene's germline CDR1 is MNHEY and CDR2 SMNVEV (reference sequence). The CDR3 sequence: CASSPTGLNGYTF. In nucleotides, the CDR3 is TGTGCCAGCAGCCCGACAGGGCTAAATGGCTACACCTTC.

CDR3 in amino acids: CSAPQGSQETQYF. CDR3 nucleotide sequence: TGCAGTGCTCCCCAGGGTAGTCAAGAGACCCAGTACTTC. The chain is built from TRBV20-1 and TRBJ2-5; TRBD1 might be the D (5 bases). Germline-derived CDR1 and CDR2 are DFQATT and SNEGSKA (reference sequence). Trimming shortened V by 5 bases and J by 2 bases, and 12 bases separated the two germline ends. The CDR3 loop spans 13 amino acids.

In its sample, this clonotype was seen a few times. This rearrangement joins TRBV5-1 to TRBJ2-7; TRBD1 might be the D (6 bases). Germline CDR1 SGHRS, CDR2 YFSETQ. The CDR3 contains 15 residues. The V end lost 0 bases, the J end lost 0 bases, and 10 bases lay between the germline ends. The CDR3 DNA is TGCGCCAGCAGCTTGGGGGACACGAGCTCCTACGAGCAGTACTTC. Translated: CASSLGDTSSYEQYF.

This clonotype was seen only a few times. CDR3 loop: CASSVKGFSYEQYF. The CDR3 nucleotides are TGTGCCAGCAGTGTTAAAGGGTTCTCCTACGAGCAGTACTTC. This chain links TRBV2 with TRBJ2-7; D remains ambiguous. The ends were cut back, 4 bases at V and 0 bases at J, with 10 bases in the middle. The CDR3 is 14 residues long. Germline V gene lookup returns CDR1 SNHLY and CDR2 FYNNEI.

This clonotype was counted ten times or more. The chain employs TRBV6-5 and TRBJ2-1, with D perhaps matching TRBD2 (6 bases). This CDR3 has 18 residues. CDR1 MNHEY and CDR2 SVGAGI come from the germline V gene. V was clipped by 2 bases and J by 3 bases, with 20 bases between them. CDR3: CASSYINLIAANYNEQFF. DNA for the CDR3: TGTGCCAGCAGTTACATTAATCTAATAGCGGCCAACTACAATGAGCAGTTCTTC.

This chain connects TRBV20-1 to TRBJ2-1; D ambiguous. Germline CDR1 reads DFQATT; CDR2 reads SNEGSKA (reference sequence). The CDR3 length is 15 residues. V lost 0 bases and J 0 bases, leaving 9 bases between the germline ends. DNA of the CDR3: TGCAGTGCTAGAGAAAGGACCTACTCCTACAATGAGCAGTTCTTC. As protein: CSARERTYSYNEQFF.

CDR3: CSATLQGQTYNSPLHF. CDR3 DNA sequence: TGCAGTGCTACACTACAGGGCCAGACCTATAATTCACCCCTCCACTTT. The chain uses TRBV20-1 and TRBJ1-6, with D perhaps matching TRBD1 (6 bases). Trimming pared 4 bases from V and 2 bases from J, leaving 15 bases between. The CDR3 spans 16 residues. Germline lookup yields CDR1 DFQATT and CDR2 SNEGSKA (reference sequence).

The chain is built from TRBV29-1 and TRBJ2-1, with D tentatively TRBD2 (5 bases). Germline V lookup: CDR1 SQVTM, CDR2 ANQGSEA. V lost 6 bases to trimming and J lost 0 bases, with 18 bases between them. The CDR3 length is 16 residues. The CDR3 nucleotides are TGCAGCGTGAGGAAAGAGGGCGGCAGCTCCTACAATGAGCAGTTCTTC. Its protein product is CSVRKEGGSSYNEQFF.

This clonotype has more than one count but fewer than ten. The chain couples TRBV20-1 to TRBJ2-1; D may match TRBD1 or TRBD2 (5 bases each). Germline CDR1 reads DFQATT; CDR2 reads SNEGSKA (reference sequence). Trimming removed 4 bases from V and 0 bases from J, with 10 bases in between. This CDR3 is 14 amino acids long. The CDR3 DNA reads TGCAGTGCTATTAGAGGGGACTCCTACAATGAGCAGTTCTTC. It codes for CSAIRGDSYNEQFF.

This clonotype appeared a few times. This chain joins TRBV5-1 and TRBJ2-6; a possible D gene is TRBD1 (5 bases). The V end was cut by 0 bases, the J end by 0 bases, with 10 bases between. Germline loops: CDR1 SGHRS, CDR2 YFSETQ. This CDR3 comprises 17 residues. CDR3 bases: TGCGCCAGCAGCTTGGGACAGCCCAACTCTGGGGCCAACGTCCTGACTTTC. Protein: CASSLGQPNSGANVLTF.

This clonotype was observed a few times. V usage is TRBV7-9 and J usage is TRBJ2-7; D possibly matches TRBD1 or TRBD2 (5 bases each). V was shortened by 5 bases and J by 5 bases, with 19 bases between the two germline ends. The V gene's germline CDR1 is SEHNR and CDR2 FQNEAQ (reference sequence). The CDR3 has 15 amino acids. Written as DNA, the CDR3 is TGTGCCAGCAGCCTCGGGGCCCGAGCCCTCGACGAGCAGTACTTC. Its translation: CASSLGARALDEQYF.

A word on this clonotype: This sequence may be a read error, since a much larger clone differs from it by one base. Here the CDR3 reads CASSGGLAMYSEQFF. CDR3 coding DNA: TGCGCCAGCAGCGGTGGACTAGCGATGTACAGTGAGCAGTTCTTC. J is TRBJ2-1 and V is TRBV5-1; 9 bases map to TRBD2. This CDR3 region has 15 residues. Looked up from germline, CDR1 is SGHRS and CDR2 is YFSETQ.

This clonotype was counted between two and nine times. The gene calls are TRBV11-1 and TRBJ2-7; 8 bases map to TRBD1. J lost 5 bases, V lost 4 bases, and 4 bases had no gene match. CDR3 length: 13 residues. Germline-derived CDR1 and CDR2 are SGHAT and FQDESV (reference sequence). This CDR3 is CASSSPDRDEQYF. The CDR3 DNA follows: TGTGCCAGCAGCTCCCCGGACAGGGACGAGCAGTACTTC.

As DNA, the CDR3 is TGTGCCAGCAGTGATGACAGGGCCTCCTACGAGCAGTACTTC. Its translation is CASSDDRASYEQYF. V and J are TRBV6-1 and TRBJ2-7, with 7 bases fitting TRBD1. Germline V gene lookup returns CDR1 MNHNS and CDR2 SASEGT. This CDR3 has 14 amino acids. V trimming: 3 bases; J trimming: 0 bases; junction bases outside the gene matches: 2.

This clonotype has at least ten counts. The chain recombines TRBV5-1 with TRBJ2-1, with 9 bases identical to TRBD1. V shed 1 base and J 8 bases; nucleotides not matched to a gene: 7. There are 15 residues in the CDR3. The germline CDR1 and CDR2 sequences are SGHRS and YFSETQ. The CDR3, as DNA: TGCGCCAGCAGCTTGCTCGGACAGGGGTTCGATGAGCAGTTCTTC. Its protein product is CASSLLGQGFDEQFF.

The J gene is TRBJ1-2, the V gene TRBV20-1, with D hard to call. Germline assignment: CDR1 DFQATT and CDR2 SNEGSKA (reference sequence). The CDR3 extends over 13 amino acids. Trimming removed 1 base from V and 8 bases from J, with 14 bases in between. This CDR3 reads CSARAHLTGGYTF. In DNA form, the CDR3 reads TGCAGTGCTAGAGCCCATCTAACTGGAGGCTACACCTTC.